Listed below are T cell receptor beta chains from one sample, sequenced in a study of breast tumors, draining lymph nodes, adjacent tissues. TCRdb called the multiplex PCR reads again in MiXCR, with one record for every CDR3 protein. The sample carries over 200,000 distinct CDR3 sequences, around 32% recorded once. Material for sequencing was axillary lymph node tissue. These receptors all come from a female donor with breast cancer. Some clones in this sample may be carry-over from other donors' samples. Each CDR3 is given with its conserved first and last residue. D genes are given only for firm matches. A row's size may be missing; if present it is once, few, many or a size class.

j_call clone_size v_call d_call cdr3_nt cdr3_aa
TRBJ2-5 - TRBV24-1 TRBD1 TGTGCCACCAGGTCGACAGGGGGCTACCAAGAGACCCAGTACTTC CATRSTGGYQETQYF
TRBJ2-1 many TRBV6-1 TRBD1 TGTGCCAGCCGTCCGGGACAGCCGTTCAATGAGCAGTTCTTC CASRPGQPFNEQFF
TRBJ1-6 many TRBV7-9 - TGTGCCAGCAGCCCAGGCAGGGAAGTTTCACCCCTCCACTTT CASSPGREVSPLHF
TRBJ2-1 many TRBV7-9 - TGTGCCAGCAGCGTCCCAGGGGGGGGCTACAATGAGCAGTTCTTC CASSVPGGGYNEQFF
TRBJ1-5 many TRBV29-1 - TGCAGCGCCGGGGCCGGGAATCAGCCCCAGCATTTT CSAGAGNQPQHF
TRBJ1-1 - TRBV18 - TGTGCCAGCTACCTTCACAGGGCTGAAGCTTTCTTT CASYLHRAEAFF
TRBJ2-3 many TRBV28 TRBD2 TGTGCCAGCAGTTTAACGGGAGGGTGGTATTTT CASSLTGGWYF
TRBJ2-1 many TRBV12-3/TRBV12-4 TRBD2 TGTGCCAGCAGTTTTCGGGGGGTGGGAGCTTACAATGAGCAGTTCTTC CASSFRGVGAYNEQFF
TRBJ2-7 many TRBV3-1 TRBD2 TGTGCCAGCACCCTCCAGCGGGAGTCTTCCGAGCAGTACTTC CASTLQRESSEQYF
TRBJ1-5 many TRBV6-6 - TGTGCCAGCTTGTCGGGGAGCGGCAATCAGCCCCAGCATTTT CASLSGSGNQPQHF
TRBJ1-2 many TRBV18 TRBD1 TGTGCCAGCTCACCAATGGACAGGGGGCCGGGAGGCTACACCTTC CASSPMDRGPGGYTF
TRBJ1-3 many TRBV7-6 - TGTGCCAGCAGCCCGGCCCCGACCGACTCTGGAAACACCATATATTTT CASSPAPTDSGNTIYF
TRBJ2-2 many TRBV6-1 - TGTGCCAGCAGAGGCGGACTAACCGGGGAGCTGTTTTTT CASRGGLTGELFF
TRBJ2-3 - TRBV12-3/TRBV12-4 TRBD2 TGTGCCAGCAGCTCGAGGGGACTAGCGGGAGGTGTTGGCCGCACAGATACGCAGGATTTT CASSSRGLAGGVGRTDTQDF
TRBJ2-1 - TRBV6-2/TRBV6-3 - TGTGCCAGCAGCCATTTCATCGCGGGACAGCCTTCCTACAATGAGCAGTTCTTC CASSHFIAGQPSYNEQFF
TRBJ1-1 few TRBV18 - TGTGCCAGCTCACCACTCCAGGGTAGTACGGAAGCTTTCTTT CASSPLQGSTEAFF
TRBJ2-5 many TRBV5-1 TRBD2 TGCGCCACCCAGCTTGGTTCGGGAGGCACAGGAGAGACCCAGTACTTC CATQLGSGGTGETQYF
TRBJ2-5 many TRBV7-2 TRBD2 TGTGCCAGCAGCTCCCGGACTAGCGGGACACAGACCCAGTACTTC CASSSRTSGTQTQYF
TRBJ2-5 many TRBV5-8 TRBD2 TGTGCCAGCAGCCTTGGGACTACCGTACAAGAGATCCAGTACTTC CASSLGTTVQEIQYF
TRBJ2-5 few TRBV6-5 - TGTGCCAGCAGGCCGCGGAGGACAGCTCAAGAGACCCAGTACTTC CASRPRRTAQETQYF
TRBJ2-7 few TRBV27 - TGTGCCAGCAGTCAAGGGACCGCGTACGAGCAGTACTTC CASSQGTAYEQYF
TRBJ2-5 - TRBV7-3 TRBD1 TGTGCCAGCAGCTCCGACCGGGACAGGGGGGGAAATGAGCAGTTC CASSSDRDRGGNEQF
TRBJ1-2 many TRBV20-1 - TGCAGTGCTTTCACAGGCTTAGCTTATGGCTACACCTTC CSAFTGLAYGYTF
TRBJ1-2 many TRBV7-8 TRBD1 TGTGCCAGCAGCGCTCGGACAGGTCTTCAGGGCTACACCTTC CASSARTGLQGYTF
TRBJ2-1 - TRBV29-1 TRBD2 TGCAGCGTCCGAACTAGCGGAAGCTCCTACAATGAGCAGTTCTTC CSVRTSGSSYNEQFF
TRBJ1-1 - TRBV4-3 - TGCGCCAGCAGCACCGAGCGGGGAAACACTGAAGCTTTCTTT CASSTERGNTEAFF
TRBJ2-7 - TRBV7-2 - TGTGCCAGCGGCTCTAGCCCGGGTTACGAGCGGTACTTC CASGSSPGYERYF
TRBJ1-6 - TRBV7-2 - TGTGCCAGCAGCCCGGGGCTGGGGTATAATTCACCCCTCCACTTT CASSPGLGYNSPLHF
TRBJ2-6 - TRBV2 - TGTGCCAGCAGTGTATTGGTCGGGGAGCTGTCTTCTGGGGCCAACGTCCTGACTTTC CASSVLVGELSSGANVLTF
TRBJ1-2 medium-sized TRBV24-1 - TGTGCCACCAGTAGCCTTCAGGGGTATGGCTACACCTTC CATSSLQGYGYTF
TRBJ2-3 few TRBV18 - TGTGCCAGCTCACCACCGGTAGCTCCCGCAGATACGCAGTATTTT CASSPPVAPADTQYF
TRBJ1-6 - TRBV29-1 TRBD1 TGCAGCGCCCTGGCCCGACAGGGCAATTCACCCCTCCACTTT CSALARQGNSPLHF
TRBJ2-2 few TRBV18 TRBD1 TGTGCCAGCTCACCTGGACAGGGGAGAGTCGGGAGAACTGACACCGGGGAGCTGTTTTTT CASSPGQGRVGRTDTGELFF
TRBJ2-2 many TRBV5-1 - TGCGCCAGCAGCTTGGCCCCTAGCAGTTTCGCGAACACCGGGGAGCTGTTTTTT CASSLAPSSFANTGELFF
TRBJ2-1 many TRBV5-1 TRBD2 TGCGCCAGCAGCTTGGAGGGGCGGGAGATCTACAATGAGCAGTTCTTC CASSLEGREIYNEQFF
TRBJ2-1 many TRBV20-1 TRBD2 TGCAGTGGGACTAGCGGGAGGGTAGGGTACAATGAGCAGTTCTTC CSGTSGRVGYNEQFF
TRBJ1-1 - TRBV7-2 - TGTGCCAGCAGCTCCGGACTCCGCGCTGAAGCTTTCTTT CASSSGLRAEAFF
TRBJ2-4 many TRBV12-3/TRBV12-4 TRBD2 TGTGCCAGCACCCAGGGACTAGCGCTTGGTAGTCTGTACTTC CASTQGLALGSLYF
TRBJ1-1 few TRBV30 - TGTGCCTGGGGGGAGGCTGAAGCTTTCTTT CAWGEAEAFF
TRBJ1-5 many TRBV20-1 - TGCAGTGCCGGGGGAGGAATTCAGCCCCAGCATTTT CSAGGGIQPQHF
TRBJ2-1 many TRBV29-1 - TGCAGCGTTGAAGATTCAGGCTCGCCCCACAATGAGCAGTTCTTC CSVEDSGSPHNEQFF
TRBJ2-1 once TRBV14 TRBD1 TGTGCCAGCTTCGAGACAGGGGGTTGGAATGAGCAGTTCTTC CASFETGGWNEQFF
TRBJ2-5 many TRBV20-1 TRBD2 TGCAGTGCCGGGGATCTAGCGGGAGAAGAGACCCAGTACTTC CSAGDLAGEETQYF
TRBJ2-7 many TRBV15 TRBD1 TGTGCCACCAGCAGCATGGGACAGGGGGGCCACGAGCAGTACTTC CATSSMGQGGHEQYF
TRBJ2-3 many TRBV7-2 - TGTGCCAGCAGCTTAGCGGCAAACACAGATACGCAGTATTTT CASSLAANTDTQYF
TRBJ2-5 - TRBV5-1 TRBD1 TGCGCCAGCAGACGAACAGGGGACGAGACCCAGTACTTC CASRRTGDETQYF
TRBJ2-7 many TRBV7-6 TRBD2 TGTGCCAGCAGCTTAGTGGCGGGAGTCCCAAACGAGCAGTACTTC CASSLVAGVPNEQYF
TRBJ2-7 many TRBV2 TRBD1 TGTGCCAGCAAAGGAGGAACCGCCGGGACAGGGGTCTACGAGCAGTACTTC CASKGGTAGTGVYEQYF
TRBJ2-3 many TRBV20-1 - TGCAGTGCTAGATCAGATACGCAGTATTTT CSARSDTQYF
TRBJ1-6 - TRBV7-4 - TGTGCCAGCAGCCTTTTACAGGGAGCACGTAATTCACCCCTCCACTTT CASSLLQGARNSPLHF
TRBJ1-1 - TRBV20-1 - TGCAGTGCTAGAGGGCAGAATATGAACACTGAAGCTTTCTTT CSARGQNMNTEAFF
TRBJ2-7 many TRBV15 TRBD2 TGTGCCACCAGCAGAGTGGCCTGGGGAGGGCAATCCTACGAGCAGTACTTC CATSRVAWGGQSYEQYF
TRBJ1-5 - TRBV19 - TGTGCCAGTAGTGAAGGGGGTCAGGGGAAGCTCGGTGGGGTAGGGACTCAGCCCCAGCATTTT CASSEGGQGKLGGVGTQPQHF
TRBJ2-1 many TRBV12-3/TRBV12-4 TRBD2 TGTGCCAGCAGCCTCGGGACTAGCGATTACAATGAGCAGTTCTTC CASSLGTSDYNEQFF
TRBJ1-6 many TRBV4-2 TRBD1 TGTGCCAGCAGCCAAGATTGGGGGACAGGGTTTATCGTGCGGAATTCACCCCTCCACTTT CASSQDWGTGFIVRNSPLHF
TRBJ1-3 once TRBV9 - TGTGCCAGCAGCGGAGGAACAACTCAGGGTCGAGACACCATATATTTT CASSGGTTQGRDTIYF
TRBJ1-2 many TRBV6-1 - TGTGCCAGCAGTGTAGGACGGGGAAACTATGGCTACACCTTC CASSVGRGNYGYTF
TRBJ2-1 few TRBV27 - TGTGAAGACAATGAGCAGTTCTTC CEDNEQFF